The clone carrying this T cell receptor (beta chain) was counted a single time. The data derive from a study of shared T cell receptors in the human thymus. TCRdb keeps only in-frame clones here, not all; method: immunoSEQ multiplex PCR. The repertoire holds some 700,000 clones, with roughly 90% as singletons. Trimming took 5 bases from V and 3 from J; bases not matched to a gene: 2. The germline V gene encodes CDR1 MNHEY and CDR2 SVGAGI. This CDR3 region has 14 residues. This sample also belongs to another study, concerning human thymus T cells.

This chain links TRBV6-5 with TRBJ1-2, with 11 bases lining up with TRBD1. Sample: thymocytes. This TCR came from a boy in the first two years of life with a congenital heart defect. The CDR3 spells CASSGGQGDYGYTF. CDR3 in DNA: TGTGCCAGCAGTGGGGGACAGGGGGACTATGGCTACACCTTC.